The 18 T cell receptor beta chains listed next were all sequenced from one sample in a study of cytomegalovirus exposure and HLA in healthy donors. The study ran its PCR with 60 Vbeta and 13 Jbeta primers. The protocol was immunoSEQ multiplex PCR, while the TCRdb copy is restricted to in-frame clones and leaves out a portion. The table records about 150,000 clones, under 70% of them present only once. The sequenced sample consisted of PBMCs. Receptor source: a woman in her 30s in good health and CMV-seropositive.

V usage is TRBV6-5 and J usage is TRBJ1-2, with a weak D call TRBD1 (6 bases). Germline values: CDR1 MNHEY, CDR2 SVGAGI. The CDR3 contains 15 residues. V was shortened by 2 bases and J by 3 bases, with 13 bases between the two germline ends. The CDR3 region is CASSYGQGHHYGYTF. The DNA of the CDR3 is TGTGCCAGCAGTTACGGGCAGGGACACCACTATGGCTACACCTTC.

The chain carries TRBV5-4 and TRBJ1-2; 9 nucleotides agree with TRBD1. Per germline, CDR1 SGHNT and CDR2 YYREEE (reference sequence). The V gene end was trimmed by 1 base and the J gene end by 3 bases; junction bases not matched to a gene: 7. The CDR3 sequence is 16 residues long. The CDR3 coding sequence is TGTGCCAGCAGCTTGAGGGAGGGACAGGGAGACTATGGCTACACCTTC. This gives the protein CASSLREGQGDYGYTF.

The chain has TRBV5-1 and TRBJ2-3, with a tentative D call TRBD2 (6 bases). The germline V gene has CDR1 SGHRS and CDR2 YFSETQ. Trimming took 1 base from V and 5 from J, leaving 11 bases between them. The CDR3 runs 14 residues. In nucleotides, the CDR3 is TGCGCCAGCAGCTTGAGTCGGGAGATAGATACGCAGTATTTT. This sequence encodes CASSLSREIDTQYF.

The genes are TRBV30 and TRBJ1-4, with D perhaps TRBD1 (5 bases). The germline gives CDR1 GTSNPN, CDR2 SVGIG (reference sequence). The CDR3 is 14 residues long. The ends were cut back, 2 bases at V and 5 bases at J, with 12 bases in the middle. The CDR3 coding sequence is TGTGCCTGGAGTCCAGGGACTGAAAATGAAAAACTGTTTTTT. Translation gives CAWSPGTENEKLFF. The full variable domain, its missing parts supplied by reference TRBV30 and TRBJ1-4, is SQTIHQWPATLVQPVGSPLSLECTVEGTSNPNLYWYRQAAGRGLQLLFYSVGIGQISSEVPQNLSASRPQDRQFILSSKKLLLSDSGFYLCAWSPGTENEKLFFGSGTQLSVL.

The chain couples TRBV2 to TRBJ2-7; 7 nucleotides agree with TRBD2. V lost 8 bases to trimming and J lost 7 bases; unmatched junction nucleotides: 14. Germline loops: CDR1 SNHLY, CDR2 FYNNEI. This CDR3 is 14 amino acids long. This chain's CDR3 is CASSTQGLRSEQYF. Written as DNA, the CDR3 is TGTGCCAGCTCTACTCAGGGACTACGATCAGAGCAGTACTTC.

The V call is TRBV6-1, the J call TRBJ1-5; TRBD1 might be the D (6 bases). V was trimmed by 11 bases and J by 6 bases, leaving 20 bases between them. The germline V gene encodes CDR1 MNHNS and CDR2 SASEGT. The CDR3 covers 14 residues. CDR3 in amino acids: CAARGGAIGQPQHF. CDR3 in DNA: TGTGCCGCACGAGGGGGAGCAATAGGTCAGCCCCAGCATTTT.

There are a few counts of this clone. V usage is TRBV9 and J usage is TRBJ2-3; 7 nucleotides align to TRBD2. With 3 bases clipped from V and 2 bases from J, the junction kept 12 bases outside the gene matches. The CDR3 spans 17 residues. Germline V gives CDR1 SGDLS, CDR2 YYNGEE. The DNA of the CDR3 is TGTGCCAGCAGCGAGTGGGGGGGGACCCACCACACAGATACGCAGTATTTT. As protein: CASSEWGGTHHTDTQYF.

This rearrangement joins TRBV6-1 to TRBJ1-2; a weak D match, TRBD1 (5 bases). The CDR3 covers 12 residues. Germline V CDR1 and CDR2: MNHNS, SASEGT. This CDR3 reads CASPDTNYGYTF. DNA of the CDR3: TGTGCTTCCCCGGACACTAACTATGGCTACACCTTC.

The V gene is TRBV10-3, the J gene TRBJ2-7; 8 nucleotides agree with TRBD1. The CDR3 has 12 amino acids. V lost 8 bases to trimming and J lost 4 bases; unmatched junction nucleotides: 4. Germline-derived CDR1 and CDR2 are ENHRY and SYGVKD. The CDR3 region has the DNA TGTGCCATCTCGGACAGGGAATACGAGCAGTACTTC. Translating it yields CAISDREYEQYF.

In DNA form, the CDR3 reads TGTGCCAGCAGCGGAGGCCAGAGACCTAGCACAGATACGCAGTATTTT. Amino acids: CASSGGQRPSTDTQYF. This sequence joins TRBV9 and TRBJ2-3; the D is unclear. The CDR3 has 16 amino acids. Germline-derived CDR1 and CDR2 are SGDLS and YYNGEE. Trimming cost V 3 bases and J 0 bases, with 14 bases left between them.

The chain links TRBV10-3 to TRBJ2-3, with D unresolved. From germline, CDR1 is ENHRY and CDR2 SYGVKD. With 11 bases removed from V and 1 base from J, the gap between germline ends came to 10 bases. This CDR3 has 12 amino acids. CDR3 region: CAPPSGTDTQYF. CDR3 nucleotide sequence: TGTGCCCCTCCGTCGGGCACAGATACGCAGTATTTT.

In its sample, this clone was seen a few times. This chain uses TRBV21-1 with TRBJ1-1; TRBD1, the D gene given by the table, was not confirmed from the DNA. TRBV21-1 is annotated as a pseudogene. The CDR3 consists of 14 residues. CDR3 sequence: CASSPQGYNTEAFF. CDR3 DNA sequence: TGTGCCAGCAGCCCGCAGGGTTACAACACTGAAGCTTTCTTT.

This chain links TRBV7-8 with TRBJ2-1, with 14 bases lining up with TRBD2. V shed 5 bases and J 15 bases; nucleotides not matched to a gene: 3. Germline V gene sequence: CDR1 SGHVS, CDR2 FQNEAQ. The CDR3 is 12 amino acids. CDR3 DNA: TGTGCCAGCAGCAAGACTAGCGGGGGGGCGTTCTTC. This translates into CASSKTSGGAFF.

The chain links TRBV5-1 to TRBJ1-1, with a weak D call TRBD1 (6 bases). Germline-derived CDR1 and CDR2 are SGHRS and YFSETQ. Trimming removed 2 bases from V and 4 bases from J, with 15 bases in between. The CDR3 has 15 amino acids. CDR3 in DNA: TGCGCCAGCAGCTTACGACTTACAGGGACCACTGAAGCTTTCTTT. Amino acids: CASSLRLTGTTEAFF.

The chain combines TRBV15 with TRBJ2-3, with a possible D match to TRBD1 (7 bases). V was shortened by 5 bases and J by 4 bases, with 13 bases between the two germline ends. CDR1 and CDR2 from the germline V gene are LNHNV and YYDKDF (reference sequence). The CDR3 consists of 14 residues. The CDR3 reads CATSRQGGPDTQYF. The CDR3 DNA is TGTGCCACCAGCCGACAGGGAGGTCCAGATACGCAGTATTTT.

The genes are TRBV2 and TRBJ1-1, with 8 nucleotides matching TRBD1. V was clipped by 6 bases and J by 6 bases; unmatched bases: 9. CDR3 length: 14 residues. The V gene's germline CDR1 is SNHLY and CDR2 FYNNEI. The CDR3 sequence: CASRADRGGAEAFF. CDR3 sequence (DNA): TGTGCCAGCAGAGCCGACAGGGGAGGAGCTGAAGCTTTCTTT.

This chain connects TRBV10-3 to TRBJ2-2, with 8 bases lining up with TRBD1. The CDR3 runs 15 residues. The ends lost 6 bases at V and 4 bases at J; junction bases unmatched: 7. From germline, CDR1 is ENHRY and CDR2 SYGVKD. The CDR3 DNA follows: TGTGCCATCAGGGCAGGACAGGGAGGCACCGGGGAGCTGTTTTTT. Its translation is CAIRAGQGGTGELFF.

The genes are TRBV19 and TRBJ1-1; 8 bases match TRBD1. The CDR3 is 15 amino acids. V lost 5 bases and J lost 3; bases outside the gene matches: 8. Germline V gene lookup returns CDR1 LNHDA and CDR2 SQIVND (reference sequence). The CDR3 sequence: CASSPSLTGDTEAFF. The CDR3 DNA reads TGTGCCAGTAGTCCCTCCCTGACAGGGGACACTGAAGCTTTCTTT.